This T cell receptor (beta chain) was documented in a study of blood T cells in healthy people across ages. The CDR3 extends over 15 amino acids. CDR1 MNHEY and CDR2 SVGAGI come from the germline V gene. The second PCR ran roughly 6 to 11 cycles with a sample-barcoded 5' primer and J-beta primers. TCRdb ran MiXCR on the 5' RACE reads and lists one entry per CDR3 protein. The sample lists 1.8 million or so distinct CDR3 sequences, about two fifths occurring once. Ranging in age from about 6 to 95, the donors were healthy Caucasian individuals from Russia. The amount of total RNA extracted per sample was at least 5.5 micrograms.

The sample comprised blood. The origin of this receptor is a human donor in good health. The chain is built from TRBV6-5 and TRBJ2-4; D is ambiguous. TRBJ2-5 matches the DNA end more closely, so the J call is doubtful. CDR3 residues: CASSYSLRRQETQYF. The DNA of the CDR3 is TGTGCCAGCAGTTACAGTTTGAGAAGGCAGGAGACCCAGTACTTC.